This TCR beta chain was observed in a study of blood T cell repertoires in COVID-19. In the study overall: Samples representing acute and convalescent COVID-19 were sourced from the United States, Italy and Spain. PBMCs, B-cell-depleted T cells, or T cells provided the cDNA or gDNA that made up the material.

In germline, CDR1 is SGHTA, CDR2 FQGNSA. The CDR3 spans 19 residues. V lost 5 bases and J 4 bases, leaving 29 bases between the germline ends. In the study's own analysis: The assay estimated nucleated cells by amplifying reference gene primers. Using immunoSEQ multiplex PCR, the repertoire was profiled, and TCRdb retains in-frame clones only, with some absent. That table furnishes V, J and clone size, whereas the DNA furnished D and trimming. The sample yields 250,000 to 300,000 clones, 70% to 90% seen once. Seattle's cohort entered during active infection and was followed longitudinally. The TCR sequence derives from a woman in her sixties with COVID-19, enrolled during active disease. Material: peripheral blood. This chain links TRBV7-2 with TRBJ1-2; the D gene is possibly TRBD1 (5 bases). The CDR3 nucleotides read TGTGCCAGCAGCCCGCGGCTACGGAGTAGGGGTCTCCGGCCCTATGGCTACACCTTC. This sequence encodes CASSPRLRSRGLRPYGYTF.